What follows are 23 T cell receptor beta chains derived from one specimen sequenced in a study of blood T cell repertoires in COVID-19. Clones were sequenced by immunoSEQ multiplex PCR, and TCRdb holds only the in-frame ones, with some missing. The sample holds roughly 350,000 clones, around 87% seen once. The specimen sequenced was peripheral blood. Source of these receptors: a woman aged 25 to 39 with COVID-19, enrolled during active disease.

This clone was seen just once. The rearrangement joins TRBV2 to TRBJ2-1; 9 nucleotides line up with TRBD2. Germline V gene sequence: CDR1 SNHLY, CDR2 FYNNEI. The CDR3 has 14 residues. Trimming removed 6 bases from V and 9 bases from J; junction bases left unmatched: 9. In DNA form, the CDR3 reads TGTGCCAGCAGAGGGGCTAGCGGGAACTTTGAGCAGTTCTTC. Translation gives CASRGASGNFEQFF.

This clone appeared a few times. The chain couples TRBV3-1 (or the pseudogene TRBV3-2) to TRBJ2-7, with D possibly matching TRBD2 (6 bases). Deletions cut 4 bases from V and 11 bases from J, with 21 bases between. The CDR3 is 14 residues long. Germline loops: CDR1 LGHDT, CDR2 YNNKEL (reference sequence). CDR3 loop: CASSPTLGGNSKYF. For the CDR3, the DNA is TGTGCCAGCAGCCCAACCCTAGGAGGGAATTCTAAGTACTTC.

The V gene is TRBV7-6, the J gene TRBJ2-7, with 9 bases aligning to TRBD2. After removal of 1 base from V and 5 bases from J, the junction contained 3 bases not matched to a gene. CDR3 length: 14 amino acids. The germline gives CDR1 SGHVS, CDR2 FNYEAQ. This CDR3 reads CASSLVAGEDEQYF. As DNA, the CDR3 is TGTGCCAGCAGCTTAGTAGCGGGAGAGGACGAGCAGTACTTC.

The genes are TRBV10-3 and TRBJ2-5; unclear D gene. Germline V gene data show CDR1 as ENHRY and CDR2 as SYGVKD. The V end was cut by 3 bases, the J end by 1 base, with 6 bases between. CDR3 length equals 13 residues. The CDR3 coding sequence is TGTGCCATCAGTGATGGAGCCCAAGAGACCCAGTACTTC. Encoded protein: CAISDGAQETQYF.

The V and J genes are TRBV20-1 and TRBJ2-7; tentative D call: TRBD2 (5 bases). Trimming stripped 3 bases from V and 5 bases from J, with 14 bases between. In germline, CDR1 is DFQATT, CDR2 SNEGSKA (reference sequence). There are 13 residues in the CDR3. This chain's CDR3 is CSASDGAGNEQYF. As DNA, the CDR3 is TGCAGTGCTAGTGACGGTGCCGGGAACGAGCAGTACTTC.

CDR3 protein: CATSDKEFSYEQYF. The CDR3 DNA reads as TGTGCCACCAGTGATAAGGAGTTCAGCTACGAGCAGTACTTC. This chain connects TRBV24-1 to TRBJ2-7; D is unresolved. This CDR3 has 14 residues. Germline lookup yields CDR1 KGHDR and CDR2 SFDVKD. V was clipped by 3 bases and J by 3 bases, with 11 bases between them.

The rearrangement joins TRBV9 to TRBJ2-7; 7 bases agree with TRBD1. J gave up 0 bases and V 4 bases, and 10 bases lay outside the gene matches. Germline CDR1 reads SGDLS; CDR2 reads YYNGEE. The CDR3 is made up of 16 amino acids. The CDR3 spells CASSPLDRSSSYEQYF. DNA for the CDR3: TGTGCCAGCAGCCCGCTGGACAGGAGTAGCTCCTACGAGCAGTACTTC.

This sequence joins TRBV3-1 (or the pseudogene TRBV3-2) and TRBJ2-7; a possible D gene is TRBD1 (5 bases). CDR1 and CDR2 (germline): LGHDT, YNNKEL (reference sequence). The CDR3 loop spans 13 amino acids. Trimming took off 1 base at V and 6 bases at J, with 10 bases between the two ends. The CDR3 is CASSQAQGVEQYF. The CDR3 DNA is TGTGCCAGCAGCCAAGCCCAGGGTGTCGAGCAGTACTTC.

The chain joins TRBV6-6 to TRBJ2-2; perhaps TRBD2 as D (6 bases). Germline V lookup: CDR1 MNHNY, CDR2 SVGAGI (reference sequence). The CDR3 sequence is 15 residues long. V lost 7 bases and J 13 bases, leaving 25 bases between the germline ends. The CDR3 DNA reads TGTGCCAGCATTGGGCGGGGAGAAGTGACCGGCGGGCTGTTTTTT. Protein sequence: CASIGRGEVTGGLFF.

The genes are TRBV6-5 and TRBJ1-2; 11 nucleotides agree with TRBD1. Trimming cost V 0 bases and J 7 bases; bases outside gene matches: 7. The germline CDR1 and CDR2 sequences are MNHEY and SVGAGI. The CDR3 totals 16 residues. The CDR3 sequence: CASSYSGGQGEGGYTF. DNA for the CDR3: TGTGCCAGCAGTTACTCGGGGGGACAGGGGGAAGGTGGCTACACCTTC.

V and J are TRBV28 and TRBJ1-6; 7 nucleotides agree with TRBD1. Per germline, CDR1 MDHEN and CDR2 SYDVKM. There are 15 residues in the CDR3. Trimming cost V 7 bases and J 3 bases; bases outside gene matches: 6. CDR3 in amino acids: CASTRGGRYNSPLHF. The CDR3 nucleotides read TGTGCCAGCACCAGAGGGGGCCGCTATAATTCACCCCTCCACTTT.

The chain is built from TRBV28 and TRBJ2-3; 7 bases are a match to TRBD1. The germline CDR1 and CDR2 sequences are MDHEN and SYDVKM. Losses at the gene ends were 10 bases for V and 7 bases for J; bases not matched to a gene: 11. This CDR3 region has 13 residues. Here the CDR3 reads CATSRQGVNTQYF. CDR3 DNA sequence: TGTGCCACCTCCCGACAGGGTGTAAATACGCAGTATTTT. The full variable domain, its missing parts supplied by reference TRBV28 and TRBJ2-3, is DVKVTQSSRYLVKRTGEKVFLECVQDMDHENMFWYRQDPGLGLRLIYFSYDVKMKEKGDIPEGYSVSREKKERFSLILESASTNQTSMYLCATSRQGVNTQYFGPGTRLTVL.

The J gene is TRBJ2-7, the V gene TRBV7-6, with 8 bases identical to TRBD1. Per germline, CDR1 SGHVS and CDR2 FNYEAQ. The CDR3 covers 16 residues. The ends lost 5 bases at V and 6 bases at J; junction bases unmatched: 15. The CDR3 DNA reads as TGTGCCAGCAGCCCAAGGACAGGGCCGGGCATTTCCGAGCAGTACTTC. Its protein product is CASSPRTGPGISEQYF.

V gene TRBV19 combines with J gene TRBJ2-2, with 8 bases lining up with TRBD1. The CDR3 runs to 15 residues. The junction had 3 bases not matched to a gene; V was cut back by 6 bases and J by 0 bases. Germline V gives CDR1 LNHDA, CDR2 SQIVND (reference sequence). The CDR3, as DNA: TGTGCCAGTAGGGCGGGACAGGCGAACACCGGGGAGCTGTTTTTT. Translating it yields CASRAGQANTGELFF.

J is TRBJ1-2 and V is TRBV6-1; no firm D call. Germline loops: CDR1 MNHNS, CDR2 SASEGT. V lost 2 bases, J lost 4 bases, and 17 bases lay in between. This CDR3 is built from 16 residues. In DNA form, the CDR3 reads TGTGCCAGCAGTGAAATTCGGGCCTCGGGGAGCTATGGCTACACCTTC. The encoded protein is CASSEIRASGSYGYTF.

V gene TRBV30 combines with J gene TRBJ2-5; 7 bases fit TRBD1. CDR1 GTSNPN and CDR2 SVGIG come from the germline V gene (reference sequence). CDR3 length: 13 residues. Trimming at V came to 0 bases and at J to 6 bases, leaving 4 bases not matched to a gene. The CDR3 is CAWSVQTGKTQYF. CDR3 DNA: TGTGCCTGGAGTGTACAGACAGGGAAGACCCAGTACTTC.

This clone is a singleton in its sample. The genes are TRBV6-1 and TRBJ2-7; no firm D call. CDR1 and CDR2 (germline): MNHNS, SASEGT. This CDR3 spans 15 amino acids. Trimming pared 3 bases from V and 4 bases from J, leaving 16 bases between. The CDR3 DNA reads TGTGCCAGCAGTGAGGTGACAACCCCCTTATACGAGCAGTACTTC. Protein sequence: CASSEVTTPLYEQYF.

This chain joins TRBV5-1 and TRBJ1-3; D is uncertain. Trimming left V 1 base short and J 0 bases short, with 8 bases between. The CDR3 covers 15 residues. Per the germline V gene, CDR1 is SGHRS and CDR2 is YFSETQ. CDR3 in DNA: TGCGCCAGCAGCTTGCCAGTCAACTCTGGAAACACCATATATTTT. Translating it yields CASSLPVNSGNTIYF.

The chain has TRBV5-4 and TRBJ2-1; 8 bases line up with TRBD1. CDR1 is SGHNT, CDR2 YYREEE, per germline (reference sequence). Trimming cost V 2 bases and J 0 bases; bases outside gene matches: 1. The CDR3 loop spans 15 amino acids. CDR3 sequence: CASSFDRGSYNEQFF. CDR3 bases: TGTGCCAGCAGCTTCGACAGGGGCTCCTACAATGAGCAGTTCTTC.

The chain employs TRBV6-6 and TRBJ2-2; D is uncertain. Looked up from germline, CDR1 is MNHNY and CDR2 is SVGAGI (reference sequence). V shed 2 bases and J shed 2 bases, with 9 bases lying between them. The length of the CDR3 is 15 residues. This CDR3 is CASSYQAFNTGELFF. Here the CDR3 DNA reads TGTGCCAGCAGTTACCAAGCATTCAACACCGGGGAGCTGTTTTTT.

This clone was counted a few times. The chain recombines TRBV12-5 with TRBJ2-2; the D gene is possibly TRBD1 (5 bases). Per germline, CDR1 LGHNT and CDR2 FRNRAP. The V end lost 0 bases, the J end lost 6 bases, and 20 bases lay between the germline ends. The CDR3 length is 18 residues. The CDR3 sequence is CASGLVQDGTLQAGELFF. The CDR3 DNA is TGTGCTAGTGGTTTGGTACAGGACGGAACACTTCAGGCCGGGGAGCTGTTTTTT.

The CDR3 is CASRGQGGRAEAFF. The DNA for the CDR3 is TGTGCCAGCAGGGGACAGGGAGGAAGGGCTGAAGCTTTCTTT. The rearrangement links TRBV6-5 to TRBJ1-1, with 9 bases matching TRBD1. Germline lookup yields CDR1 MNHEY and CDR2 SVGAGI. The CDR3 has 14 residues. Losses at the gene ends were 6 bases for V and 6 bases for J; bases not matched to a gene: 8.

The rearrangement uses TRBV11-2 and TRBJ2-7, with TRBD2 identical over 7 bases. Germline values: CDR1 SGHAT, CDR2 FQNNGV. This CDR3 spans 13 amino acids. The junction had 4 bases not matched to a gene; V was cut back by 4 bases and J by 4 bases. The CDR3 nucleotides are TGTGCCAGCAGCTCGGGAGGTACGTACGAGCAGTACTTC. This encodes CASSSGGTYEQYF.